This T cell receptor (beta chain) was sequenced in a study of follicular helper T cells after annual influenza vaccination. In the study overall: Some donors were sampled over the 2013-2014, 2014-2015 and 2015-2016 vaccinations.

This CDR3 region has 13 residues. Germline CDR1 reads SGHDN; CDR2 reads FVKESK. V was cut by 0 bases and J by 5 bases, with 5 bases left in between. Assay used: immunoSEQ multiplex PCR; TCRdb lists only in-frame clones, some missing. The table lists roughly 5,100 clones, roughly 80% of them singletons. General study results and limits: ICOS+CD38+ cTfh clonality change tracked circulating plasmablast frequency change. Yearly vaccinations repeatedly recalled conserved clonotypes in ICOS+CD38+ cTfh.

Sample time point: 2015-2016 season, pre-vaccination. Vaccine contraindications, substance abuse, HIV/AIDS, active malignancy and active illness excluded donors. Notes on this clone: Antigen unknown.

The TCR was taken from an adult who received the influenza vaccine. The specimen comprised CXCR5- memory CD4+ T cells sorted from blood, sampled on the day of influenza vaccination. The chain carries TRBV14 and TRBJ1-5; D not certain. CDR3 nucleotide sequence: TGTGCCAGCAGCCAAGATGCGTATCAGCCCCAGCATTTT. Translation: CASSQDAYQPQHF.